A single sample is the source of the 7 T cell receptor beta chains below, sequenced in a study of OX40 agonist ivuxolimab in advanced cancers. This table comes from immunoSEQ multiplex PCR, and its TCRdb copy is limited to in-frame clones, with some not included. The data contain about 120,000 clones, around 89% of them seen just once; the ten biggest clones take up under 0.7%. This specimen was CD4+ or CD8+ T cells sorted from blood, taken in a trial of the OX40 agonist ivuxolimab. These TCRs come from an adult with an advanced solid tumor such as melanoma, head and neck, liver or kidney cancer.

The rearrangement joins TRBV6-1 to TRBJ1-1; TRBD1 might be the D (5 bases). The CDR3 extends over 15 amino acids. Germline V CDR1 and CDR2: MNHNS, SASEGT. With 6 bases removed from V and 3 bases from J, the gap between germline ends came to 17 bases. Here the CDR3 reads CASSSRWGSYTEAFF. CDR3 in DNA: TGTGCCAGCAGCTCCAGGTGGGGCAGTTACACTGAAGCTTTCTTT.

The J gene is TRBJ2-5, the V gene TRBV10-2, with 10 bases aligning to TRBD2. The germline V gene encodes CDR1 WSHSY and CDR2 SAAADI. This CDR3 is built from 15 residues. After removal of 2 bases from V and 1 base from J, the junction contained 1 base not matched to a gene. The CDR3 nucleotides are TGCGCCAGCAGTGAGGTAGCGGGGGGCCAAGAGACCCAGTACTTC. Its translation is CASSEVAGGQETQYF.

The genes are TRBV30 and TRBJ2-7, with D possibly matching TRBD2 (6 bases). The V gene lost 2 bases and the J gene lost 3 bases, with 11 bases spanning the gap. Germline CDR1 GTSNPN, CDR2 SVGIG (reference sequence). The CDR3 covers 13 residues. DNA for the CDR3: TGTGCCTGGAGTCGTAGCGGTGTCTACGAGCAGTACTTC. Protein: CAWSRSGVYEQYF. The full variable domain, rest sourced from reference TRBV30 and TRBJ2-7, is SQTIHQWPATLVQPVGSPLSLECTVEGTSNPNLYWYRQAAGRGLQLLFYSVGIGQISSEVPQNLSASRPQDRQFILSSKKLLLSDSGFYLCAWSRSGVYEQYFGPGTRLTVT.

The chain carries TRBV28 and TRBJ1-5; D ambiguous. Trimming left V 4 bases short and J 3 bases short, with 10 bases between. The germline V gene encodes CDR1 MDHEN and CDR2 SYDVKM. The CDR3 totals 14 residues. The CDR3 DNA reads as TGTGCCAGCAGTTCCCTGCTTGACAATCAGCCCCAGCATTTT. Translating gives CASSSLLDNQPQHF.

J is TRBJ2-1 and V is TRBV10-2, with D hard to call. Per germline, CDR1 WSHSY and CDR2 SAAADI. The V end was cut by 6 bases, the J end by 8 bases, with 14 bases between. The CDR3 has 13 residues. In DNA, the CDR3 is TGCGCCAGCAGAGCCAATTCCGGCGATGAGCAGTTCTTC. Translated: CASRANSGDEQFF.

The chain uses TRBV7-2 and TRBJ1-1; 7 nucleotides align to TRBD1. J was trimmed by 4 bases and V by 1 base; bases with no gene match: 6. There are 15 residues in the CDR3. Germline V gene sequence: CDR1 SGHTA, CDR2 FQGNSA. The CDR3 bases are TGTGCCAGCAGCTTAGGCGGCGCAGGGGGCACTGAAGCTTTCTTT. Its protein product is CASSLGGAGGTEAFF.

The table lists this clone with a count of one. The chain couples TRBV15 to TRBJ2-7; D is possibly TRBD1 (5 bases). V was trimmed by 0 bases and J by 4 bases, leaving 10 bases between them. Germline V CDR1 and CDR2: LNHNV, YYDKDF (reference sequence). The CDR3 loop spans 14 amino acids. DNA for the CDR3: TGTGCCACCAGCAGAGATCTTAGGGGTTACGAGCAGTACTTC. It translates to CATSRDLRGYEQYF.